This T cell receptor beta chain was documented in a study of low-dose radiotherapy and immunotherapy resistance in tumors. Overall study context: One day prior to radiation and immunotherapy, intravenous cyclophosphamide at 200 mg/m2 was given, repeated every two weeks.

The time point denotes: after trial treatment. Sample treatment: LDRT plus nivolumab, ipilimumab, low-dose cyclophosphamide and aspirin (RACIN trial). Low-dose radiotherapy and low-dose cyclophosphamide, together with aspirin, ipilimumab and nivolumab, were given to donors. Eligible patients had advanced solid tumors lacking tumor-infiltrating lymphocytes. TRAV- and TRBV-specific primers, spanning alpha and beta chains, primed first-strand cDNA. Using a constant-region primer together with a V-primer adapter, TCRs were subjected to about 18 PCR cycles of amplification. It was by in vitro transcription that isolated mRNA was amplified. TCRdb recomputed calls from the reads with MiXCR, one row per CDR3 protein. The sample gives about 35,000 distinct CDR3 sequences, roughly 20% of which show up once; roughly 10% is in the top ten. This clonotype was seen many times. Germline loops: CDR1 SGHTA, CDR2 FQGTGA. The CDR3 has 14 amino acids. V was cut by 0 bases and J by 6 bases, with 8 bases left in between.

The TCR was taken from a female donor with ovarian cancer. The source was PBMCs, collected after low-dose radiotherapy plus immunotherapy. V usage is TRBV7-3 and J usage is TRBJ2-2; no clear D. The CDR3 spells CASSLTWGSGELFF. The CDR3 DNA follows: TGTGCCAGCAGCTTAACTTGGGGATCCGGGGAGCTGTTTTTT.